This passage covers 20 T cell receptor beta chains from one sample sequenced in a study of T-cell memory formation after mild COVID-19. TCRdb used MiXCR to reprocess the 5' RACE reads, holding one entry per CDR3 protein. The table records roughly 190,000 distinct CDR3 sequences, around 18% of them present only once. Specimen: PBMCs or a T cell subset sorted from them (not recorded which). The receptors shown here come from an adult woman who had mild COVID-19 (a few samples of this study predate the infection). Cell type and time point are not known.

This chain links TRBV3-1 with TRBJ1-6; the D gene is possibly TRBD1 (5 bases). This CDR3 spans 14 amino acids. CDR1 is LGHDT and CDR2 is YNNKEL in the germline V gene (reference sequence). The V end lost 1 base, the J end lost 10 bases, and 11 bases lay between the germline ends. CDR3 sequence: CASSQAGSDSPLHF. CDR3 DNA sequence: TGTGCCAGCAGCCAAGCAGGGTCGGACTCACCCCTCCACTTT.

V gene TRBV7-3 combines with J gene TRBJ2-2; unclear D gene. This CDR3 contains 14 residues. The germline gives CDR1 SGHTA, CDR2 FQGTGA. With 6 bases removed from V and 0 bases from J, the gap between germline ends came to 8 bases. DNA for the CDR3: TGTGCCAGCAGTATAGGCTCGAACACCGGGGAGCTGTTTTTT. It translates to CASSIGSNTGELFF.

This CDR3 is CASLEGAPTNEKLFF. The CDR3, as DNA: TGTGCCAGCTTGGAGGGGGCGCCTACTAATGAAAAACTGTTTTTT. The chain has TRBV7-3 and TRBJ1-4, with TRBD1 identical over 7 bases. With 8 bases clipped from V and 2 bases from J, the junction kept 8 bases outside the gene matches. The CDR3 consists of 15 residues. The germline gives CDR1 SGHTA, CDR2 FQGTGA. Using reference TRBV7-3 and TRBJ1-4 for the parts outside the CDR3, the full variable domain is GAGVSQTPSNKVTEKGKYVELRCDPISGHTALYWYRQSLGQGPEFLIYFQGTGAADDSGLPNDRFFAVRPEGSVSTLKIQRTERGDSAVYLCASLEGAPTNEKLFFGSGTQLSVL.

This clonotype was seen a few times. The J gene is TRBJ2-7, the V gene TRBV9; 9 bases map to TRBD1. This CDR3 contains 13 residues. V lost 3 bases and J lost 6; bases outside the gene matches: 4. Germline V gene sequence: CDR1 SGDLS, CDR2 YYNGEE. CDR3 DNA: TGTGCCAGCAGCGGTTCGGACAGGGGCGAGCAGTACTTC. Its translation: CASSGSDRGEQYF. The variable domain in full, completed from reference TRBV9 and TRBJ2-7, reads DSGVTQTPKHLITATGQRVTLRCSPRSGDLSVYWYQQSLDQGLQFLIQYYNGEERAKGNILERFSAQQFPDLHSELNLSSLELGDSALYFCASSGSDRGEQYFGPGTRLTVT.

This clonotype was observed at least ten times. The rearrangement links TRBV12-3 or TRBV12-4 to TRBJ2-1; 13 nucleotides agree with TRBD2. The CDR3 loop spans 15 amino acids. The V and J ends lost 5 bases and 7 bases, in that order; junction bases with no gene match: 5. The CDR3 DNA follows: TGTGCCAGCAGTATACTAGCGGGAGGGAGGAATGAGCAGTTCTTC. This encodes CASSILAGGRNEQFF.

The chain is built from TRBV27 and TRBJ1-2; D gene unclear. The CDR3 totals 14 residues. The V and J ends lost 3 bases and 5 bases respectively, with 13 bases between them. Germline CDR1 is MNHEY and CDR2 is SMNVEV (reference sequence). CDR3 protein: CASSFVGGSYGYTF. DNA for the CDR3: TGTGCCAGCAGTTTCGTCGGCGGATCTTATGGCTACACCTTC.

The rearrangement uses TRBV19 and TRBJ1-1, with D possibly TRBD1 on 5 matching bases. Germline CDR1 reads LNHDA; CDR2 reads SQIVND (reference sequence). The CDR3 is 14 amino acids. The ends were cut back, 6 bases at V and 0 bases at J, with 11 bases in the middle. The chain's CDR3 is CASRPDTLNTEAFF. CDR3 nucleotides: TGTGCCAGTAGACCGGACACCTTGAACACTGAAGCTTTCTTT.

This clonotype has only a few counts. J is TRBJ2-6 and V is TRBV7-2; weak D call: TRBD1 (6 bases). Germline values: CDR1 SGHTA, CDR2 FQGNSA. V gave up 3 bases and J gave up 4 bases, with 10 bases separating them. This CDR3 has 15 residues. The CDR3 loop is CASSLRQAGANVLTF. CDR3 sequence (DNA): TGTGCCAGCAGCTTGCGACAGGCCGGGGCCAACGTCCTGACTTTC.

In this sample, this clonotype turned up a few times. CDR3 sequence: CAWSVGASGTADTQYF. The CDR3 nucleotides are TGTGCCTGGAGTGTGGGGGCTAGCGGGACGGCAGATACGCAGTATTTT. This chain links TRBV30 with TRBJ2-3, with 9 bases aligning to TRBD2. Losses at the gene ends were 0 bases for V and 4 bases for J; bases not matched to a gene: 8. Germline CDR1 GTSNPN, CDR2 SVGIG (reference sequence). The CDR3 runs to 16 residues.

This clonotype was seen a few times. This sequence joins TRBV24-1 and TRBJ2-3; possibly TRBD2 for D (6 bases). The germline gives CDR1 KGHDR, CDR2 SFDVKD. Trimming pared 8 bases from V and 0 bases from J, leaving 8 bases between. The CDR3 has 13 amino acids. The CDR3 here is CATTRDSTDTQYF. Here the CDR3 DNA reads TGTGCCACCACGCGGGACAGCACAGATACGCAGTATTTT.

V usage is TRBV20-1 and J usage is TRBJ2-7, with TRBD2 identical over 9 bases. CDR1 and CDR2 (germline): DFQATT, SNEGSKA (reference sequence). V gave up 1 base and J gave up 2 bases; unmatched junction bases: 9. This CDR3 has 16 residues. CDR3 loop: CSARGGGGGGAYEQYF. In nucleotides, the CDR3 is TGCAGTGCTAGAGGTGGAGGTGGCGGGGGGGCCTACGAGCAGTACTTC.

This clonotype was counted between two and nine times. V usage is TRBV27 and J usage is TRBJ1-4, with a tentative D call TRBD1 (6 bases). Germline V lookup: CDR1 MNHEY, CDR2 SMNVEV (reference sequence). V was shortened by 8 bases and J by 8 bases, with 15 bases between the two germline ends. The CDR3 contains 13 residues. CDR3 residues: CASRGHGGEKLFF. In DNA, the CDR3 is TGTGCCAGCCGGGGACATGGGGGAGAAAAACTGTTTTTT.

This clonotype occurred once. The CDR3 coding sequence is TGCGCCAGCAGCCAGTCACTGGGACCGACTTACGAGCAGTACTTC. This encodes CASSQSLGPTYEQYF. The V call is TRBV4-3, the J call TRBJ2-7, with D perhaps given as TRBD1 or TRBD2 (5 bases each). Germline assignment: CDR1 LGHNA and CDR2 YSLEER. The CDR3 covers 15 residues. The V and J ends lost 3 bases and 4 bases respectively, with 16 bases between them.

The CDR3 sequence is CASSLAAMGETQYF. Here the CDR3 DNA reads TGCGCCAGCAGCTTGGCCGCGATGGGGGAGACCCAGTACTTC. The V call is TRBV5-1, the J call TRBJ2-5; no definite D call. Germline lookup yields CDR1 SGHRS and CDR2 YFSETQ. The CDR3 is made up of 14 amino acids. Trimming pared 0 bases from V and 5 bases from J, leaving 11 bases between.

The V and J genes are TRBV2 and TRBJ1-1; 9 bases fit TRBD1. The CDR3 sequence is 14 residues long. Germline CDR1 SNHLY, CDR2 FYNNEI. After removal of 10 bases from V and 3 bases from J, the junction contained 9 bases not matched to a gene. Written as DNA, the CDR3 is TGTGCCACCTCCCGGGACAGGGAGGACACTGAAGCTTTCTTT. Protein sequence: CATSRDREDTEAFF.

This clonotype is a singleton in its sample. This chain links TRBV10-3 with TRBJ2-7; D is unclear. In germline, CDR1 is ENHRY, CDR2 SYGVKD. Trimming took 11 bases from V and 3 from J, leaving 17 bases between them. This CDR3 spans 13 amino acids. CDR3 in amino acids: CASKDFGDYEQYF. As DNA, the CDR3 is TGTGCCTCGAAGGATTTCGGTGACTACGAGCAGTACTTC.

This clonotype turned up a few times. The V gene is TRBV24-1, the J gene TRBJ2-3; 7 bases match TRBD2. This CDR3 is built from 15 residues. Losses at the gene ends were 5 bases for V and 7 bases for J; bases not matched to a gene: 11. Germline values: CDR1 KGHDR, CDR2 SFDVKD. The CDR3 nucleotides are TGTGCCACCAGTGCCAGAGGCGGGGGAAGTAATACGCAGTATTTT. It is translated as CATSARGGGSNTQYF.

This clonotype appeared a few times. The chain has TRBV4-2 and TRBJ2-7; D is perhaps TRBD2 (6 bases). CDR3 size: 15 residues. CDR1 is LGHNA, CDR2 YNFKEQ, per germline. V was cut by 4 bases and J by 0 bases, with 13 bases left in between. CDR3 loop: CASSRPSADSYEQYF. DNA of the CDR3: TGTGCCAGCAGCCGACCTAGCGCAGACTCCTACGAGCAGTACTTC.

This clonotype was seen a handful of times. The gene calls are TRBV2 and TRBJ1-5; 8 bases fit TRBD1. This CDR3 has 15 amino acids. Trimming removed 5 bases from V and 2 bases from J; junction bases left unmatched: 5. Germline V gene lookup returns CDR1 SNHLY and CDR2 FYNNEI. The CDR3 DNA sequence: TGTGCCAGCAGTCTGGACAGGGCGGGCAATCAGCCCCAGCATTTT. Translating gives CASSLDRAGNQPQHF.

This clonotype appeared a few times. V gene TRBV7-8 combines with J gene TRBJ2-1; 13 bases line up with TRBD2. This CDR3 has 17 amino acids. V shed 5 bases, J shed 9 bases, and the junction held 13 bases outside the gene matches. Germline V gives CDR1 SGHVS, CDR2 FQNEAQ. The CDR3 spells CASSQWGTSGRAGEQFF. The CDR3 DNA is TGTGCCAGCAGCCAATGGGGAACTAGCGGGAGGGCCGGTGAGCAGTTCTTC.